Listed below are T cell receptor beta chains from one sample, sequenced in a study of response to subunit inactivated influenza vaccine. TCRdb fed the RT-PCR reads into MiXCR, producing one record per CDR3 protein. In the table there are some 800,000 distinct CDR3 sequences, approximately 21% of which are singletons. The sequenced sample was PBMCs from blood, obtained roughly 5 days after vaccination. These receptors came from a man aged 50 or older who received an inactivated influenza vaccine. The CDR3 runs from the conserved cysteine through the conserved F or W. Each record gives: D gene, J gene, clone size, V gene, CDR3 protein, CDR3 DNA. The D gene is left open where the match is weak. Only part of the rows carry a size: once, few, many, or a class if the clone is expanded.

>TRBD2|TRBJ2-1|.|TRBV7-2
CASTLAAYNEQFF
TGTGCCAGCACGCTAGCGGCTTACAATGAGCAGTTCTTC
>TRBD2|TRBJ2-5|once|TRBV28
CASRGLAGPRGETQYF
TGTGCCAGCAGAGGACTAGCGGGACCCAGGGGAGAGACCCAGTACTTC
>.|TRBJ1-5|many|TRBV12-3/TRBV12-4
CASSFTDNQPQHF
TGTGCCAGCAGTTTTACCGACAATCAGCCCCAGCATTTT
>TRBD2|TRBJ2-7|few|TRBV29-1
CSVEGTAGGTYEQYF
TGCAGCGTTGAAGGAACTGCGGGAGGCACCTACGAGCAGTACTTC
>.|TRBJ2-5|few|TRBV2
CASSGQAGQETQYF
TGTGCCAGCAGTGGACAGGCCGGACAAGAGACCCAGTACTTC
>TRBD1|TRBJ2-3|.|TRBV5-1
CASRTGQSTDTQYF
TGCGCCAGCCGAACGGGACAGAGCACAGATACGCAGTATTTT
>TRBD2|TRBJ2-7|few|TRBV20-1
CSARGFVTLLAGVEQYF
TGCAGTGCTAGAGGATTTGTAACCTTACTAGCGGGAGTCGAGCAGTACTTC
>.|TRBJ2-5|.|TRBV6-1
CASSIGARRLGTQYF
TGTGCCAGCAGTATAGGGGCCCGGCGGTTGGGGACCCAGTACTTC
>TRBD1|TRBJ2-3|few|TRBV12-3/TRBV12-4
CASSWGQGAWDTQYF
TGTGCCAGCAGTTGGGGACAGGGGGCATGGGATACGCAGTATTTT
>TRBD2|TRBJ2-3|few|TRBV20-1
CSALGLAGGPASTDTQYF
TGCAGTGCTCTCGGGCTAGCGGGGGGCCCAGCTAGCACAGATACGCAGTATTTT
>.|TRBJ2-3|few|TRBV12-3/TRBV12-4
CASSFARGEDTQYF
TGTGCCAGCAGCTTTGCCAGGGGGGAAGATACGCAGTATTTT
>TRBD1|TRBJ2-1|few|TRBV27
CASSKQGAYEQFF
TGTGCCAGCAGTAAACAGGGGGCGTATGAGCAGTTCTTC
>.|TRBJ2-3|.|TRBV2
CASTPVGTGDTQYF
TGTGCCAGCACCCCGGTGGGAACGGGAGATACGCAGTATTTT
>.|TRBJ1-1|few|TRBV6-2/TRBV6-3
CASSDEATTEAFF
TGTGCCAGCAGTGACGAGGCAACCACTGAAGCTTTCTTT
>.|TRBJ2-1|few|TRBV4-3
CASSQWGTNNEQFF
TGCGCCAGCAGCCAATGGGGGACAAACAATGAGCAGTTCTTC
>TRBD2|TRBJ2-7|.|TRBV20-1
CSAGPGLAGSYEQYF
TGCAGTGCGGGACCGGGACTAGCGGGCTCCTACGAGCAGTACTTC
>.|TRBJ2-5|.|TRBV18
CASSPLRVETQYF
TGTGCCAGCTCACCATTAAGGGTAGAGACCCAGTACTTC
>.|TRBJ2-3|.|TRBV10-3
CAISESGTDTQYF
TGTGCCATCAGTGAGTCAGGTACAGATACGCAGTATTTT
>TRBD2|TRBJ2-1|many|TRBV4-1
CASSQGAGAGDEQFF
TGCGCCAGCAGCCAAGGAGCGGGAGCAGGTGATGAGCAGTTCTTC
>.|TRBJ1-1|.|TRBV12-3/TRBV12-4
CASSLTRWEAFF
TGTGCCAGCAGTTTGACACGGTGGGAAGCTTTCTTT
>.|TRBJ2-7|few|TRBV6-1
CASSPRHLTYEQYF
TGTGCCAGCAGCCCTCGGCACTTGACTTACGAGCAGTACTTC
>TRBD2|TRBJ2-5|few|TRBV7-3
CASSPSGRRETQYF
TGTGCCAGCAGCCCTAGCGGGAGAAGGGAGACCCAGTACTTC
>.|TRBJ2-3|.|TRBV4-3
CASSQDNANVDTQYF
TGCGCCAGCAGCCAAGATAACGCTAATGTAGATACGCAGTATTTT
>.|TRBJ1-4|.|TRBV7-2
CASSRDRWSEKLFF
TGTGCCAGCAGCCGGGACCGCTGGAGTGAAAAACTGTTTTTT
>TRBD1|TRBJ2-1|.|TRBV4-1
CASSQNRGYNEQFF
TGCGCCAGCAGCCAAAACAGGGGTTACAATGAGCAGTTCTTC
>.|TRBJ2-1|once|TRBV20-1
CSASPNNNEQFF
TGCAGTGCTAGTCCCAACAACAATGAGCAGTTCTTC
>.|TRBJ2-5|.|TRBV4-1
CASSRQPGDQETQYF
TGCGCCAGCAGCCGACAGCCGGGTGATCAAGAGACCCAGTACTTC
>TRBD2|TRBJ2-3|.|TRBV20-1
CSARFSGLAGTDTQYF
TGCAGTGCGAGATTCAGCGGACTAGCTGGTACAGATACGCAGTATTTT
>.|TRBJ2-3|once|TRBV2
CASSDWWGSSTDTQYF
TGTGCCAGCAGTGATTGGTGGGGGAGTAGCACAGATACGCAGTATTTT
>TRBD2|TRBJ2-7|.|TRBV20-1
CSASRTSGKHEQYF
TGCAGTGCTAGTCGGACTAGCGGGAAGCACGAGCAGTACTTC
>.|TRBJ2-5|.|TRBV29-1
CSVRSRGGHQETQYF
TGCAGCGTCCGGAGCAGGGGAGGACACCAAGAGACCCAGTACTTC
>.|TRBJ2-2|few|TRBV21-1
CASSKGGYNTGELFF
TGTGCCAGCAGCAAAGGGGGATACAACACCGGGGAGCTGTTTTTT
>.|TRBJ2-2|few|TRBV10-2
CASSESGTGELFF
TGCGCCAGCAGTGAGTCGGGTACCGGGGAGCTGTTTTTT
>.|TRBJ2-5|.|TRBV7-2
CASSSVRTAETQYF
TGTGCCAGCAGCTCCGTTCGGACGGCAGAGACCCAGTACTTC
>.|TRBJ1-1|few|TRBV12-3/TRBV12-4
CASTLFPTEAFF
TGTGCCAGCACCCTTTTTCCCACTGAAGCTTTCTTT
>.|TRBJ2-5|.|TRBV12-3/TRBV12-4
CASSRRGQSSQYF
TGTGCCAGCAGCCGGCGGGGGCAGTCCTCCCAGTACTTC
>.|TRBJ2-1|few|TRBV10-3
CAISGGMEDEQFF
TGTGCCATCAGTGGCGGGATGGAGGATGAGCAGTTCTTC
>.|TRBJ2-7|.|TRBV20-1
CSARDSQGTREQYF
TGCAGTGCTAGAGATTCACAGGGAACCCGCGAGCAGTACTTC
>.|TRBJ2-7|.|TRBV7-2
CASSDLPSEQYF
TGTGCCAGCAGCGACCTCCCGTCCGAGCAGTACTTC
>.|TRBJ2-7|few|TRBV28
CASRPRGGRSYEQYF
TGTGCCAGCAGGCCTAGGGGGGGAAGGTCCTACGAGCAGTACTTC
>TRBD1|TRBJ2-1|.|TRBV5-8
CASSVDRASHNEQFF
TGTGCCAGCAGCGTAGACAGGGCATCTCACAATGAGCAGTTCTTC
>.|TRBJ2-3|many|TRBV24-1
CATSRHTGSTDTQYF
TGTGCCACCAGTAGACACACAGGGAGCACAGATACGCAGTATTTT